This T cell receptor beta chain derives from a study of blood T cells in healthy people across ages. Trimming at V came to 11 bases and at J to 0 bases, leaving 12 bases not matched to a gene. This CDR3 is 16 amino acids long. Germline V CDR1 and CDR2: SEHNR, FQNEAQ (reference sequence). With a J-beta primer mix and a sample-barcoded 5' primer, a second PCR ran about 7 to 11 cycles. TCRdb itself ran the 5' RACE reads through MiXCR, one entry per CDR3 protein. The table includes 1.5 million to 1.9 million distinct CDR3 sequences, roughly two fifths detected once. This clonotype has more than one count but fewer than ten.

This sequence was found in a woman younger than 35 in good health. The V gene is TRBV7-9, the J gene TRBJ1-1; TRBD1 aligns across 10 bases. Input material: blood. The CDR3 loop reads CAARGTGALLNTEAFF. Written as DNA, the CDR3 is TGTGCCGCCCGGGGGACAGGGGCCCTCCTGAACACTGAAGCTTTCTTT.